These 32 T cell receptor beta chains were sequenced from one sample in a study of control samples from healthy donors and cancer patients. Produced via immunoSEQ multiplex PCR; TCRdb's table is partial and in-frame only. The data contain some 140,000 clones, 85% to 95% of them singletons. The sample was blood. These TCRs come from a man aged 35 to 55 in good health.

The chain couples TRBV5-1 to TRBJ1-2; TRBD1 might be the D (5 bases). The CDR3 has 19 amino acids. V was clipped by 4 bases and J by 1 base, with 26 bases between them. The germline V gene has CDR1 SGHRS and CDR2 YFSETQ. CDR3: CASSPTGTNNPIFNYGYTF. The DNA of the CDR3 is TGCGCCAGCAGCCCCACTGGGACTAATAACCCAATTTTTAACTATGGCTACACCTTC.

The chain links TRBV15 to TRBJ2-7, with D tentatively TRBD1 or TRBD2 (6 bases each). This CDR3 is built from 14 residues. Germline V gives CDR1 LNHNV, CDR2 YYDKDF (reference sequence). Trimming took 2 bases from V and 4 from J, leaving 12 bases between them. CDR3: CATSRTGGQYEQYF. The CDR3 coding sequence is TGTGCCACCAGCAGAACCGGGGGCCAATACGAGCAGTACTTC.

The genes are TRBV7-9 and TRBJ1-1; TRBD1 matches at 9 bases. This CDR3 has 16 amino acids. CDR1 is SEHNR, CDR2 FQNEAQ, per germline (reference sequence). Unmatched junction bases numbered 3, after V lost 0 bases and J lost 1 base. The CDR3 reads CASSLAGQGGNTEAFF. The CDR3 coding sequence is TGTGCCAGCAGCTTAGCGGGACAGGGAGGGAACACTGAAGCTTTCTTT. Drawing the rest from reference TRBV7-9 and TRBJ1-1, the complete variable domain is DTGVSQNPRHKITKRGQNVTFRCDPISEHNRLYWYRQTLGQGPEFLTYFQNEAQLEKSRLLSDRFSAERPKGSFSTLEIQRTEQGDSAMYLCASSLAGQGGNTEAFFGQGTRLTVV.

The chain has TRBV3-1 (or the pseudogene TRBV3-2) and TRBJ2-2; 10 bases are a match to TRBD2. This CDR3 has 16 amino acids. Per the germline V gene, CDR1 is LGHDT and CDR2 is YNNKEL (reference sequence). The ends lost 0 bases at V and 6 bases at J; junction bases unmatched: 4. CDR3 in amino acids: CASSQEQRGGPGELFF. The CDR3 DNA follows: TGTGCCAGCAGCCAAGAACAGCGGGGGGGCCCCGGGGAGCTGTTTTTT.

The chain uses TRBV5-5 and TRBJ2-7, with 8 positions matching TRBD1. The length of the CDR3 is 13 residues. Germline lookup yields CDR1 SGHKS and CDR2 YYEKEE (reference sequence). V was pared by 6 bases and J by 1 base, with 3 bases of the junction left unmatched. This CDR3 reads CASTTGVSYEQYF. The CDR3 DNA sequence: TGTGCCAGCACGACAGGGGTTTCCTACGAGCAGTACTTC.

This clone was seen once. The chain uses TRBV5-1 and TRBJ2-1; D could derive from TRBD1 or TRBD2 (6 bases each). The V gene lost 0 bases and the J gene lost 7 bases, with 14 bases spanning the gap. From germline, CDR1 is SGHRS and CDR2 YFSETQ. This CDR3 is 15 amino acids long. CDR3 in DNA: TGCGCCAGCAGCTTGGGGTGGGGGGCCAGGAATGAGCAGTTCTTC. Amino acids: CASSLGWGARNEQFF.

The chain carries TRBV18 and TRBJ1-5, with a possible D match to TRBD1 (6 bases). V was clipped by 6 bases and J by 7 bases, with 22 bases between them. CDR3 length: 16 residues. Germline-derived CDR1 and CDR2 are KGHSH and LQKENI. The CDR3 spells CASSPSAPGARQPQHF. The DNA for the CDR3 is TGTGCCAGCTCCCCATCCGCCCCGGGGGCCAGGCAGCCCCAGCATTTT.

The chain recombines TRBV7-2 with TRBJ2-1, with TRBD2 matching 8 bases. V was pared by 5 bases and J by 7 bases, with 16 bases of the junction left unmatched. There are 17 residues in the CDR3. The V gene's germline CDR1 is SGHTA and CDR2 FQGNSA. The CDR3 DNA follows: TGTGCCAGCAGCGACCCCGGGGGAGCGGGGGAATCGAATGAGCAGTTCTTC. Protein: CASSDPGGAGESNEQFF.

The CDR3 loop is CASSHSGASGNTIYF. The CDR3 DNA reads TGTGCCAGCAGCCATTCCGGGGCCTCTGGAAACACCATATATTTT. V usage is TRBV9 and J usage is TRBJ1-3; tentative D call: TRBD1 (5 bases). The germline V and J ends were trimmed by 4 bases and 0 bases, with 11 bases remaining between them. Germline-derived CDR1 and CDR2 are SGDLS and YYNGEE. The CDR3 is made up of 15 amino acids.

The count of this clone is one. CDR3 DNA: TGTGCCACCAGTGATTTGTGGGGGAGCGGCTACACCTTC. The encoded protein is CATSDLWGSGYTF. V and J are TRBV24-1 and TRBJ1-2, with D perhaps matching TRBD1 (5 bases). Germline-derived CDR1 and CDR2 are KGHDR and SFDVKD. The CDR3 contains 13 residues. The V end was cut by 0 bases, the J end by 8 bases, with 9 bases between.

V is TRBV7-9 and J is TRBJ2-4; 10 bases are shared with TRBD2. The CDR3 extends over 13 amino acids. Germline V gene lookup returns CDR1 SEHNR and CDR2 FQNEAQ (reference sequence). With V trimmed by 1 base and J by 12 bases, 3 bases remained unmatched. The CDR3 region has the DNA TGTGCCAGCAGCTTAGGAACTAGCGGGGCTCAGTACTTC. Residues: CASSLGTSGAQYF.

The CDR3 sequence: CASRFGGARNEQFF. The DNA for the CDR3 is TGTGCAAGTCGCTTTGGGGGGGCCCGGAATGAGCAGTTCTTC. This chain uses TRBV12-2 with TRBJ2-1; the D call in the table, TRBD2, was not verified against the DNA. TRBV12-2 is given as a pseudogene. The CDR3 is 14 amino acids.

The chain couples TRBV5-5 to TRBJ2-2; D remains ambiguous. This CDR3 has 13 residues. Deletions cut 4 bases from V and 7 bases from J, with 11 bases between. Germline values: CDR1 SGHKS, CDR2 YYEKEE (reference sequence). DNA for the CDR3: TGTGCCAGCAGCCTTAGAGCCTTCGGGGAGCTGTTTTTT. Residues: CASSLRAFGELFF.

V is TRBV11-3 and J is TRBJ1-1, with 7 bases fitting TRBD1. From germline, CDR1 is SGHNT and CDR2 YENEEA. J gave up 2 bases and V 4 bases, and 10 bases lay outside the gene matches. This CDR3 is built from 16 residues. The chain's CDR3 is CASSSSPGGINTEAFF. DNA of the CDR3: TGTGCCAGCAGCTCCAGCCCAGGGGGGATAAACACTGAAGCTTTCTTT.

In the case of this clone: This sample includes further DNA sequences coding for the same CDR3. The chain has TRBV6-5 and TRBJ2-6; D is unresolved. CDR1 is MNHEY and CDR2 is SVGAGI in the germline V gene. This CDR3 is built from 15 residues. V was trimmed by 8 bases and J by 0 bases, leaving 11 bases between them. CDR3 residues: CASGPHNSGANVLTF. CDR3 in DNA: TGTGCCAGCGGACCCCACAACTCTGGGGCCAACGTCCTGACTTTC.

The rearrangement uses TRBV5-1 and TRBJ2-1; D remains ambiguous. The CDR3 has 12 residues. CDR1 and CDR2 (germline): SGHRS, YFSETQ. V gave up 7 bases and J gave up 9 bases, with 14 bases separating them. The CDR3: CASGLGRVEQFF. For the CDR3, the DNA is TGCGCCAGCGGGCTTGGCCGGGTTGAGCAGTTCTTC.

This clone turned up a few times. V usage is TRBV28 and J usage is TRBJ1-4; 8 nucleotides line up with TRBD1. CDR3 length equals 16 residues. Germline V CDR1 and CDR2: MDHEN, SYDVKM. With V trimmed by 2 bases and J by 7 bases, 9 bases remained unmatched. The CDR3 nucleotides read TGTGCCAGCAGTTTAGGGCAGCAGGGGGCGACTGAAAAACTGTTTTTT. Translation gives CASSLGQQGATEKLFF.

V usage is TRBV11-2 and J usage is TRBJ1-6; D might be TRBD1 (5 bases). Germline CDR1 and CDR2: SGHAT and FQNNGV. The CDR3 has 16 amino acids. V was clipped by 5 bases and J by 5 bases, with 16 bases between them. The CDR3 sequence is CASSTRPGGDNSPLHF. CDR3 coding DNA: TGTGCCAGCAGCACACGGCCGGGGGGTGATAATTCACCCCTCCACTTT.

In this sample, this clone turned up many times. The chain is built from TRBV12-3 or TRBV12-4 and TRBJ1-1, with TRBD1 identical over 8 bases. Trimming at V came to 6 bases and at J to 1 base, leaving 1 base not matched to a gene. The CDR3 runs to 13 residues. The CDR3 coding sequence is TGTGCCAGCAGGGGGACAGGGAACACTGAAGCTTTCTTT. It codes for CASRGTGNTEAFF.

This clone has more than one count but fewer than ten. The chain couples TRBV6-5 to TRBJ1-3; D unresolved. Per germline, CDR1 MNHEY and CDR2 SVGAGI. The CDR3 totals 15 residues. Between the trimmed V and J ends, which lost 6 bases and 4 bases, there was a span of 16 bases. The CDR3 loop is CASRSGGSGGNTIYF. Written as DNA, the CDR3 is TGTGCCAGCAGGAGTGGAGGGTCGGGAGGAAACACCATATATTTT.

Only one count was recorded for this clone. J is TRBJ1-1 and V is TRBV4-2; unclear D gene. CDR1 LGHNA and CDR2 YNFKEQ come from the germline V gene. V lost 5 bases, J lost 4 bases, and 17 bases lay in between. The CDR3 spans 15 residues. The CDR3 nucleotides read TGTGCCAGCAGCTCGCGGGGAAAGATGGGCACTGAAGCTTTCTTT. This translates into CASSSRGKMGTEAFF.

The gene calls are TRBV7-8 and TRBJ2-3, with 11 nucleotides matching TRBD2. This CDR3 has 15 residues. V dropped 5 bases and J dropped 5; count of bases not matched to a gene: 6. Germline CDR1 is SGHVS and CDR2 is FQNEAQ. The CDR3 protein is CASSLSGGAGDTQYF. The CDR3 region has the DNA TGTGCCAGCAGCCTTAGCGGGGGGGCCGGAGATACGCAGTATTTT.

The V gene is TRBV18, the J gene TRBJ1-1; tentative D call: TRBD1 (6 bases). Germline V gene data show CDR1 as KGHSH and CDR2 as LQKENI. There are 13 residues in the CDR3. Trimming took 2 bases from V and 7 from J, leaving 11 bases between them. The DNA for the CDR3 is TGTGCCAGCTCACCAAGCAGGGGTGGTGAAGCTTTCTTT. It translates to CASSPSRGGEAFF.

This clone was counted a single time. The chain carries TRBV2 and TRBJ1-5; D is unresolved. Trimming left V 6 bases short and J 2 bases short, with 14 bases between. CDR3 length: 15 residues. Germline CDR1 and CDR2: SNHLY and FYNNEI. CDR3 amino acids: CASRERSYGNQPQHF. The DNA of the CDR3 is TGTGCCAGCAGGGAACGAAGTTATGGCAATCAGCCCCAGCATTTT.

The rearrangement joins TRBV2 to TRBJ2-7; the match to TRBD1 covers 10 bases. This CDR3 spans 15 amino acids. Trimming took 4 bases from V and 2 from J; bases not matched to a gene: 5. Germline V gene sequence: CDR1 SNHLY, CDR2 FYNNEI. CDR3 in amino acids: CASSVPGQGAYEQYF. In nucleotides, the CDR3 is TGTGCCAGCAGTGTCCCCGGACAGGGGGCCTACGAGCAGTACTTC.

The V call is TRBV19, the J call TRBJ2-3; 13 bases agree with TRBD2. CDR3 length equals 21 residues. Germline CDR1 is LNHDA and CDR2 is SQIVND (reference sequence). V lost 5 bases, J lost 2 bases, and 19 bases stayed unmatched. CDR3 sequence (DNA): TGTGCCAGTAGTTCTGCGGGGCCCCCGACTAGCGGGGGGACCCTCACAGATACGCAGTATTTT. It encodes CASSSAGPPTSGGTLTDTQYF.

The rearrangement joins TRBV5-4 to TRBJ1-1; tentative D call: TRBD1 (5 bases). This CDR3 is built from 16 residues. The germline V gene has CDR1 SGHNT and CDR2 YYREEE (reference sequence). Trimming stripped 3 bases from V and 8 bases from J, with 23 bases between. The CDR3 is CASSSFSGTAEGEAFF. The CDR3 DNA sequence: TGTGCCAGCAGCTCCTTTTCCGGGACCGCCGAGGGGGAAGCTTTCTTT.

V is TRBV2 and J is TRBJ1-5, with D perhaps TRBD1 (6 bases). The CDR3 loop spans 17 amino acids. Trimming left V 2 bases short and J 4 bases short, with 18 bases between. CDR1 and CDR2 from the germline V gene are SNHLY and FYNNEI. The CDR3 DNA is TGTGCCAGCAGTGAAAAGGGGGGGAGTGTAATTAATCAGCCCCAGCATTTT. It specifies CASSEKGGSVINQPQHF.

With regard to this clone: Other DNA sequences in this sample translate to the same CDR3. The gene calls are TRBV9 and TRBJ2-2; D gene ambiguous. Trimming took off 2 bases at V and 5 bases at J, with 7 bases between the two ends. CDR3 length equals 13 residues. Germline CDR1 reads SGDLS; CDR2 reads YYNGEE. This CDR3 reads CASSVDGTGELFF. The CDR3, as DNA: TGTGCCAGCAGCGTGGACGGGACCGGGGAGCTGTTTTTT.

The V call is TRBV27, the J call TRBJ2-3; the D call may be TRBD1 or TRBD2 (5 bases each). The CDR3 length is 14 residues. V was clipped by 3 bases and J by 3 bases, with 10 bases between them. Germline V lookup: CDR1 MNHEY, CDR2 SMNVEV (reference sequence). The CDR3 nucleotides read TGTGCCAGCAGTTTTTCCGGGGCAACAGATACGCAGTATTTT. This sequence encodes CASSFSGATDTQYF.

V and J are TRBV12-3 or TRBV12-4 and TRBJ1-1; weak D call: TRBD1 (5 bases). CDR3 length equals 13 residues. V lost 7 bases, J lost 4 bases, and 13 bases lay in between. As DNA, the CDR3 is TGTGCCAGCATCCCCCAAACAGGCACTGAAGCTTTCTTT. It yields the protein CASIPQTGTEAFF.

The chain links TRBV5-5 to TRBJ1-1; no definite D call. This CDR3 region has 13 residues. Between the trimmed V and J ends, which lost 0 bases and 5 bases, there was a span of 8 bases. CDR1 is SGHKS, CDR2 YYEKEE, per germline (reference sequence). This chain's CDR3 is CASSLGATTEAFF. The DNA of the CDR3 is TGTGCCAGCAGCTTGGGGGCAACTACTGAAGCTTTCTTT.